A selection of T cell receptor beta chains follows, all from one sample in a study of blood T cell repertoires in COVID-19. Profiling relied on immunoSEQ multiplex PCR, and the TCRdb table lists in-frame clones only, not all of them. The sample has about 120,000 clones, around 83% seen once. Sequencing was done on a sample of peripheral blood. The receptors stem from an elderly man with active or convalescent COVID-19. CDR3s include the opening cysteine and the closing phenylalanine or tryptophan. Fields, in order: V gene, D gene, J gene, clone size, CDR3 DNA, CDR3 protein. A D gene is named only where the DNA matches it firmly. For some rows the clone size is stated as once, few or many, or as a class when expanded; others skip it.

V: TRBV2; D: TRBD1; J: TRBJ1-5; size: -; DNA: TGTGCCAGCAGTGAAGCGACAGGGGCGGTTCAGCCCCAGCATTTT; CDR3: CASSEATGAVQPQHF
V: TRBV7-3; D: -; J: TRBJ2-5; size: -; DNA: TGTGCCAGCAGCTCCCGGACCGGGGGAGGATCCCAGTACTTC; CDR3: CASSSRTGGGSQYF
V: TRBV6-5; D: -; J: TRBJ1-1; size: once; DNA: TGTGCCAGCAGTTACACTGGGGGGACCGAAGCTTTCTTT; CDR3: CASSYTGGTEAFF
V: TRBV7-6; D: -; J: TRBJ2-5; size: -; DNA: TGTGCCAGCAGCTTAGGGTGGGCCCCAGAGACCCAGTACTTC; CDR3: CASSLGWAPETQYF
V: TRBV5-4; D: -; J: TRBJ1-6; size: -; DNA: TGTGCCAGCAGCTTGGCGGGGGGCTATAATTCACCCCTCCACTTT; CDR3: CASSLAGGYNSPLHF
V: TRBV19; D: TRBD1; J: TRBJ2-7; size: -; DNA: TGTGCCAGTAGTTCGACACAGGGGCGCCACGAGCAGTACTTC; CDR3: CASSSTQGRHEQYF
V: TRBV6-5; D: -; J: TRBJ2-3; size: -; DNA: TGTGCCAGCAGTTCCCAGGGAGATACGCAGTATTTT; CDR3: CASSSQGDTQYF
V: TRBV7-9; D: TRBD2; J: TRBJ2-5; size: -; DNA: TGTGCCAGCAGCATCCCGGGACTAGAGGTCAAAGAGACCCAGTACTTC; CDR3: CASSIPGLEVKETQYF
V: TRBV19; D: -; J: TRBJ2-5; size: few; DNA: TGTGCCAGTAGTATCTCGAAAATAGCGGATGATCCTGAAGAGACCCAGTACTTC; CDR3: CASSISKIADDPEETQYF
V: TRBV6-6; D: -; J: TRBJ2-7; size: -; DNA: TGTGCCAGCAGAAAGGGGGAAAGCTCCTACGAGCAGTACTTC; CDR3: CASRKGESSYEQYF
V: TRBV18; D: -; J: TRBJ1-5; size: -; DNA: TGTGCCAGCTCACCCAAACCCGGGGGAAACAATCAGCCCCAGCATTTT; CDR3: CASSPKPGGNNQPQHF
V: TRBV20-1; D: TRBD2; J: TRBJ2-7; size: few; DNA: TGCAGTGCTAGTTTCGGGACTAACTACGAGCAGTACTTC; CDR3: CSASFGTNYEQYF
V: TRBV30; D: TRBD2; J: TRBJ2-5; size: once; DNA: TGTGCCTGGAAACTAGCGGGGGCAAACCAAGAGACCCAGTACTTC; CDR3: CAWKLAGANQETQYF
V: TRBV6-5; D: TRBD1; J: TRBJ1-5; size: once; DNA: TGTGCCAGCAGTCCGGACAGGGTAGGCAATCAGCCCCAGCATTTT; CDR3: CASSPDRVGNQPQHF
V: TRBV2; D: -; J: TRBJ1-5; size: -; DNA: TGTGCCAGCAGTGAAAAGAGGGCAGTTAATAGCAATCAGCCCCAGCATTTT; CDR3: CASSEKRAVNSNQPQHF
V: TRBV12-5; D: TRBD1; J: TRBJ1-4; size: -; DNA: TGTGCTAGTGGCCTCGGACAGGGCGAGCTGTTTTTT; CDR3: CASGLGQGELFF
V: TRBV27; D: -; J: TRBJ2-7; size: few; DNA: TGTGCCAGCAGGAAGGCAGCGTCCCCGCAGTACTTC; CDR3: CASRKAASPQYF
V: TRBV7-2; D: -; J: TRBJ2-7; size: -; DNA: TGTGCCAGCAGCTTCCTGACGGGAACCCTAGGGGAGCAGTACTTC; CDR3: CASSFLTGTLGEQYF
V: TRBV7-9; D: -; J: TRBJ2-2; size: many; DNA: TGTGCCAGCAGCTTAGACGAGGGTCTCGGGGAGCTGTTTTTT; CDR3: CASSLDEGLGELFF
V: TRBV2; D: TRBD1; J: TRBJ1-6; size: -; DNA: TGTGCCAGCAGTGCCCTCGGACAGGGGGCTTTTTCACCCCTCCACTTT; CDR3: CASSALGQGAFSPLHF
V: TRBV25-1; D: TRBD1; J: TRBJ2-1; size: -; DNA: TGTGCCAGCAGGACAGGGGGTTCCTACAATGAGCAGTTCTTC; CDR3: CASRTGGSYNEQFF
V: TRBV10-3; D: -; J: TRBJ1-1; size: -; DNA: TGTGCCACTGAGACAGGACTGAACACTGAAGCTTTCTTT; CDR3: CATETGLNTEAFF
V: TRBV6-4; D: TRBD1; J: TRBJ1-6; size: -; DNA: TGTGCCAGCAGTCAGGGGGGAGATTCACCCCTCCACTTT; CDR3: CASSQGGDSPLHF
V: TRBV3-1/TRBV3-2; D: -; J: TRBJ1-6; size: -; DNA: TGTGCCAGCAGCCAAGTCGCAGGGGATTCACCCCTCCACTTT; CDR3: CASSQVAGDSPLHF
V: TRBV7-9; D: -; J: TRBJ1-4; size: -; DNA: TGTGCCAGCAGCGCGGGAGGAATTCGGGGCGAAAAACTGTTTTTT; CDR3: CASSAGGIRGEKLFF
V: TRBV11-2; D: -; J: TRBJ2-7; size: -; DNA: TGTGCCAGCAGCCCCTGGGGACGGGGGTACTCCTACGAGCAGTACTTC; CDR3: CASSPWGRGYSYEQYF
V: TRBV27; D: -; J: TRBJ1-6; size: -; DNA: TGTGCCAGCACCCGAAGCATGGGGCTTTTGAATTCACCCCTCCACTTT; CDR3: CASTRSMGLLNSPLHF
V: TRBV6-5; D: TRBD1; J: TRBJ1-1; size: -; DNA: TGTGCCAGCAGTTACTTGGGACAGGGGGCGGAGACTGAAGCTTTCTTT; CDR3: CASSYLGQGAETEAFF
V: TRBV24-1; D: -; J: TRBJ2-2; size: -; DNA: TGTGCCACCAGTGACCGAACAACCGGGGAGCTGTTTTTT; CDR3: CATSDRTTGELFF
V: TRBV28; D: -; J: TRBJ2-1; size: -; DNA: TGTGCCAGCAGTTACAACAGGATTTTATCCTACAATGAGCAGTTCTTC; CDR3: CASSYNRILSYNEQFF
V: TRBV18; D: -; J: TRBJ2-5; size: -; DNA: TGTGCCAGCTCACCACCCGGCGGGGTGGAGGCCCAGTACTTC; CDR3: CASSPPGGVEAQYF
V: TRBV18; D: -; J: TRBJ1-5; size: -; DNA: TGTGCCAGCTCACCACTATCAGGACAAAGCCAGCCCCAGCATTTT; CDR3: CASSPLSGQSQPQHF
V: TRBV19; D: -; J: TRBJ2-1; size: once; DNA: TGTGCCAGTAGTCCGGCTGTCCGGGGGTATGAGCAGTTCTTC; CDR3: CASSPAVRGYEQFF
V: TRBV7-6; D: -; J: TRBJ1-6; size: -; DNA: TGTGCCAGCAGCCCCCAGGGCGGGGGGAGCTTTTCACCCCTCCACTTT; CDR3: CASSPQGGGSFSPLHF
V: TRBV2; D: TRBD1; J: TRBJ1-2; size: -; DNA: TGTGCCAGCAGAGGGACAGGGGGCCCGAGTGGTGGCTACACCTTC; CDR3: CASRGTGGPSGGYTF
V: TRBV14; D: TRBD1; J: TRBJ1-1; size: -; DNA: TGTGCCAGCAGCCCCTTGGAGGGGGCCGTGAGAACTGAAGCTTTCTTT; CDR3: CASSPLEGAVRTEAFF
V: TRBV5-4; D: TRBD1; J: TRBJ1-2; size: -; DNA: TGTGCCAGCAGCTTATTACAGGGGAATGGCTACACCTTC; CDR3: CASSLLQGNGYTF
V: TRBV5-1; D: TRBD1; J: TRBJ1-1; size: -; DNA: TGCGCCAGCAGCCCAGGACAGGGACTGAACACTGAAGCTTTCTTT; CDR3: CASSPGQGLNTEAFF
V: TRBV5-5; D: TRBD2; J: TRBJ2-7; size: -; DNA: TGTGCCAGCAGTGCCGGACTAGCGGGTGGCGAGCAGTACTTC; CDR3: CASSAGLAGGEQYF
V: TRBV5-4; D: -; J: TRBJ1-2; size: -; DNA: TGTGCCAGCAGCTGGGAGGGTTTCGGCTACACCTTC; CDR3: CASSWEGFGYTF
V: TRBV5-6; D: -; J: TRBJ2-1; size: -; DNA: TGTGCCAGCAGCTTGGGAGCTAGCGACAATGAGCAGTTCTTC; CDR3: CASSLGASDNEQFF
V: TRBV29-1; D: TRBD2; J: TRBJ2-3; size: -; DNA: TGCAGCGTGGCCCTAGCGGGGGGGTTCACAGATACGCAGTATTTT; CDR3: CSVALAGGFTDTQYF
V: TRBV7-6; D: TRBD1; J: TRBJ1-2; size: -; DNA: TGTGCCAGCAGCCGCCGGGACAGGCCCTATGGCTACACCTTC; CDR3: CASSRRDRPYGYTF
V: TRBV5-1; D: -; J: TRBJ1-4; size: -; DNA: TGCGCCAGCAGCTCCCAGGGTCCGACTAATGAAAAACTGTTTTTT; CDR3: CASSSQGPTNEKLFF
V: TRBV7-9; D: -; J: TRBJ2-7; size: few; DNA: TGTGCCAGCAGCTCCCTCGTGAGTTATGAGCAGTACTTC; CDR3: CASSSLVSYEQYF
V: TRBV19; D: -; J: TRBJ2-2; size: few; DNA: TGTGCCAGTAGCTCTACAGGGTTAAACACCGGGGAGCTGTTTTTT; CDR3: CASSSTGLNTGELFF
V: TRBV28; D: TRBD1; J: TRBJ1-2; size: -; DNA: TGTGCCAGCAGCCTCTACCGGGACAGGGGATCCTATGGCTACACCTTC; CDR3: CASSLYRDRGSYGYTF
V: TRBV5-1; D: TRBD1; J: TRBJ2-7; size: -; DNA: TGCGCCAGCAGCCAGGACAGGGGGAACTACGAGCAGTACTTC; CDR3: CASSQDRGNYEQYF
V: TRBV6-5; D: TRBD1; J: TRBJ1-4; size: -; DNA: TGTGCCAGCAAGGACAGGGTGTTTGAAAAACTGTTTTTT; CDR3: CASKDRVFEKLFF